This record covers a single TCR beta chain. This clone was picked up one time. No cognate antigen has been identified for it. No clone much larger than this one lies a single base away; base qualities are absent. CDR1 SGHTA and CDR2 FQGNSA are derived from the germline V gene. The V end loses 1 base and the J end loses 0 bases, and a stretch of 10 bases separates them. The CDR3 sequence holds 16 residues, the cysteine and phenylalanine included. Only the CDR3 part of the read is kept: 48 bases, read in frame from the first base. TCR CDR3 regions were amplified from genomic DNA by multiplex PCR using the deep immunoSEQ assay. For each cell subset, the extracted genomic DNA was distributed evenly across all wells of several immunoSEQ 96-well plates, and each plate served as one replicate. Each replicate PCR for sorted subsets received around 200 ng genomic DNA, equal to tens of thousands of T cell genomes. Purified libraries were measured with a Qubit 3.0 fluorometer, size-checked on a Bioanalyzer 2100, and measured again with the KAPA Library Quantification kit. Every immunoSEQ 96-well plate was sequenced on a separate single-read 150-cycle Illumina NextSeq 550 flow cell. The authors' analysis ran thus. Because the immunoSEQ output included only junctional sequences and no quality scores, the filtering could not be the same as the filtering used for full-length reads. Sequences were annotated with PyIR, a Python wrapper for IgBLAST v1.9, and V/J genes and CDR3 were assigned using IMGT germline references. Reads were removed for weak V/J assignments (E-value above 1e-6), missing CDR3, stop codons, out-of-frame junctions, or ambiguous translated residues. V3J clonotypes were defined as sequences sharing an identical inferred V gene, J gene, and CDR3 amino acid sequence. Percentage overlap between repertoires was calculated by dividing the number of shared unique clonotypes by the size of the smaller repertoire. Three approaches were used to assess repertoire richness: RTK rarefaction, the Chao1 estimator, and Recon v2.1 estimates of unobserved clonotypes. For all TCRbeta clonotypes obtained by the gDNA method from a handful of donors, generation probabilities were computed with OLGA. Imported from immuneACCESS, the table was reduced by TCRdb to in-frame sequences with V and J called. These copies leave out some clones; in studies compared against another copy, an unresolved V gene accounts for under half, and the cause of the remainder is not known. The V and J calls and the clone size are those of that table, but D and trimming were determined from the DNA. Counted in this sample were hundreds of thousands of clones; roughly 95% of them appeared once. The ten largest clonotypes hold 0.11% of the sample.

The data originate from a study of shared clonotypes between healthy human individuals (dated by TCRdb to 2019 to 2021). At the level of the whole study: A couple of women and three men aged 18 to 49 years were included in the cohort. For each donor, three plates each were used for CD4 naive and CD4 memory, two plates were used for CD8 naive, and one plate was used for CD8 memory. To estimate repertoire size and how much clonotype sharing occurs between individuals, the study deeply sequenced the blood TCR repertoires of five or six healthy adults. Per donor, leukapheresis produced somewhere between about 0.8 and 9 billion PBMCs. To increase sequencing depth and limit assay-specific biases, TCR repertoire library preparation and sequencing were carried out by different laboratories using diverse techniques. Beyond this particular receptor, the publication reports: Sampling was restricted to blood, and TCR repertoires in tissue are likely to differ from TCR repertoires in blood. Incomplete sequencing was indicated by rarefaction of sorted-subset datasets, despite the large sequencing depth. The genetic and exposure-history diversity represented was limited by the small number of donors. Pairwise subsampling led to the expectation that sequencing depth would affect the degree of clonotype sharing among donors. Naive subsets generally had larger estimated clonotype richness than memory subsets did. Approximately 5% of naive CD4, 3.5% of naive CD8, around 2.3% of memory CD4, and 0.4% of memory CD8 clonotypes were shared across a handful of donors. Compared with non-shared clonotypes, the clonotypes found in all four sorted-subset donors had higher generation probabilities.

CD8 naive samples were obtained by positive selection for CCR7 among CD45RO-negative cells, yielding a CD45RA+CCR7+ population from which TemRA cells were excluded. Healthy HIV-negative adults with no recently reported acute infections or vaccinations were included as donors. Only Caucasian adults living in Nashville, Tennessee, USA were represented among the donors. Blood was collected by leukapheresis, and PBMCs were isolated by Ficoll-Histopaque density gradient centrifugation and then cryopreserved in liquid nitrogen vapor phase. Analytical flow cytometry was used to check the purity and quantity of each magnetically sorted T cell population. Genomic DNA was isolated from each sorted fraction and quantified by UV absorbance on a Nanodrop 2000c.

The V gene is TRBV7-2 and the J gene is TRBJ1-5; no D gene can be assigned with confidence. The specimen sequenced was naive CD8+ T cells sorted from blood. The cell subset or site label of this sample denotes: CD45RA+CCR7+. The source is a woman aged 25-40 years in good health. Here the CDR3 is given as CASSLVVGDSNQPQHF. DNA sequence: TGTGCCAGCAGCTTAGTCGTAGGTGATAGCAATCAGCCCCAGCATTTT.